Below, 11 T cell receptor beta chains from the same sample are listed, as sequenced in a study of T-cell reconstitution after alpha-beta-depleted transplantation in children. Unique molecular identifiers were incorporated into the prepared TCRbeta library. In TCRdb, the PCR reads were re-called with MiXCR into one record per CDR3 protein. Of some 450,000 distinct CDR3 sequences detected, 43% appear once; the ten largest clones hold roughly 27%. Sample: PBMCs, taken before TCRalphabeta/CD19-depleted stem cell transplant. Source of these receptors: a girl aged 2-10 years with aplastic anemia, due to receive a stem cell transplant.

This clonotype came up many times. The V call is TRBV7-2, the J call TRBJ2-1; D is uncertain. Germline CDR1 is SGHTA and CDR2 is FQGNSA. V gave up 3 bases and J gave up 3 bases, with 6 bases separating them. The CDR3 is 13 amino acids. CDR3 sequence: CASSFQSYNEQFF. DNA for the CDR3: TGTGCCAGCAGCTTTCAAAGCTACAATGAGCAGTTCTTC.

The chain recombines TRBV29-1 with TRBJ1-2; 8 bases align to TRBD1. This CDR3 contains 13 residues. In germline, CDR1 is SQVTM, CDR2 ANQGSEA. V shed 4 bases and J 2 bases; nucleotides not matched to a gene: 3. The CDR3 spells CSVGQGTNYGYTF. The CDR3 DNA follows: TGCAGCGTTGGACAGGGGACGAACTATGGCTACACCTTC.

The chain carries TRBV5-1 and TRBJ2-3; D unresolved. Trimming shortened V by 3 bases and J by 4 bases, and 6 bases separated the two germline ends. Germline V lookup: CDR1 SGHRS, CDR2 YFSETQ. The CDR3 totals 12 residues. CDR3 residues: CASSSMADTQYF. CDR3 nucleotides: TGCGCCAGCAGCTCTATGGCAGATACGCAGTATTTT.

J is TRBJ2-5 and V is TRBV5-1; D not resolved. The ends were cut back, 1 base at V and 2 bases at J, with 9 bases in the middle. This CDR3 has 14 residues. CDR1 and CDR2 from the germline V gene are SGHRS and YFSETQ. The CDR3 DNA reads as TGCGCCAGCAGCTTGTTATCCAGGCAAGAGACCCAGTACTTC. Amino acid sequence: CASSLLSRQETQYF.

The rearrangement joins TRBV29-1 to TRBJ2-5; D gene ambiguous. V lost 2 bases, J lost 4 bases, and 8 bases lay in between. CDR1 is SQVTM, CDR2 ANQGSEA, per germline. The CDR3 is made up of 12 amino acids. The CDR3 region is CSVERSGETQYF. The CDR3 DNA reads as TGCAGCGTTGAAAGGTCGGGAGAGACCCAGTACTTC.

CDR3 protein: CASSFRDSDTGELFF. The CDR3 region has the DNA TGTGCCAGCAGCTTTCGGGACAGCGACACCGGGGAGCTGTTTTTT. The chain uses TRBV11-2 and TRBJ2-2; 7 positions agree with TRBD1. The CDR3 spans 15 residues. The germline V gene encodes CDR1 SGHAT and CDR2 FQNNGV. Trimming removed 3 bases from V and 3 bases from J; junction bases left unmatched: 4.

V usage is TRBV5-5 and J usage is TRBJ2-5; either TRBD1 or TRBD2 may fit D (6 bases each). CDR1 SGHKS and CDR2 YYEKEE come from the germline V gene (reference sequence). Deletions cut 3 bases from V and 7 bases from J, with 25 bases between. This CDR3 is built from 17 residues. The CDR3 DNA follows: TGTGCCAGCAGCTCCTATCGCGGGACACCCCCGAGGGGGACCCAGTACTTC. Amino acids: CASSSYRGTPPRGTQYF. The full variable domain, in which reference TRBV5-5 and TRBJ2-5 provide the parts outside the CDR3, is DAGVTQSPTHLIKTRGQQVTLRCSPISGHKSVSWYQQVLGQGPQFIFQYYEKEERGRGNFPDRFSARQFPNYSSELNVNALLLGDSALYLCASSSYRGTPPRGTQYFGPGTRLLVL.

The chain links TRBV28 to TRBJ2-3; TRBD1 is a possible D gene (5 bases). With 5 bases removed from V and 3 bases from J, the gap between germline ends came to 9 bases. Germline V gene sequence: CDR1 MDHEN, CDR2 SYDVKM. CDR3 size: 13 residues. CDR3 in DNA: TGTGCCAGCAGTGTACAGGCAACAGATACGCAGTATTTT. Protein: CASSVQATDTQYF.

There are many counts of this clonotype. The chain couples TRBV7-9 to TRBJ2-1, with TRBD2 matching 14 bases. The CDR3 spans 15 residues. From germline, CDR1 is SEHNR and CDR2 FQNEAQ (reference sequence). The junction had 1 base not matched to a gene; V was cut back by 5 bases and J by 4 bases. CDR3 loop: CASSRTSGRYNEQFF. The CDR3 DNA sequence: TGTGCCAGCAGCCGGACTAGCGGGAGGTACAATGAGCAGTTCTTC.

The rearrangement links TRBV30 to TRBJ2-5; 8 positions agree with TRBD2. This CDR3 contains 16 residues. V lost 0 bases and J lost 0; bases outside the gene matches: 6. Germline V CDR1 and CDR2: GTSNPN, SVGIG (reference sequence). The CDR3 DNA reads TGTGCCTGGAGTGTACGTCTAGCGGGCCACCAAGAGACCCAGTACTTC. Amino acid sequence: CAWSVRLAGHQETQYF. The entire variable domain, with the rest obtained from reference TRBV30 and TRBJ2-5, is as follows: SQTIHQWPATLVQPVGSPLSLECTVEGTSNPNLYWYRQAAGRGLQLLFYSVGIGQISSEVPQNLSASRPQDRQFILSSKKLLLSDSGFYLCAWSVRLAGHQETQYFGPGTRLLVL.

In its sample, this clonotype was seen many times. The chain joins TRBV30 to TRBJ2-1; the D gene is possibly TRBD2 (6 bases). Germline V gives CDR1 GTSNPN, CDR2 SVGIG (reference sequence). The CDR3 has 15 amino acids. Trimming stripped 0 bases from V and 7 bases from J, with 16 bases between. The CDR3 region has the DNA TGTGCCTGGAGTGTTTATGGGGGAGGATGGAATGAGCAGTTCTTC. Amino acid sequence: CAWSVYGGGWNEQFF.